This entry lists 25 T cell receptor beta chains sequenced from one sample in a study of human T cells and chemical hapten exposure. TCRdb passed the RACE reads through MiXCR, listing each CDR3 protein once. The sample lists some 80,000 distinct CDR3 sequences, roughly a tenth occurring once. The time point denotes: patch test 2, 6 weeks after DPC sensitization. As to treatment: therapeutic diphenylcyclopropenone sensitization with weekly scalp DPC. The input for sequencing was whole blood, taken in connection with sensitization to the hapten diphenylcyclopropenone (DPC). Every receptor here comes from a woman in her 30s with alopecia areata. Some clones in this sample may be carry-over from other donors' samples.

Only a few counts were recorded for this clonotype. The V and J genes are TRBV4-3 and TRBJ2-4, with D maybe TRBD2 (5 bases). The CDR3 has 13 residues. The germline gives CDR1 LGHNA, CDR2 YSLEER. Trimming removed 0 bases from V and 6 bases from J, with 6 bases in between. The CDR3 coding sequence is TGCGCCAGCAGCCAAGATGAGGGAAACATTCAGTACTTC. Protein sequence: CASSQDEGNIQYF.

This clonotype was counted only a few times. In DNA, the CDR3 is TGCAGTGCCACAAGAGGGACAGGGGGAATTCTCCCCTACGAGCAGTACTTC. It specifies CSATRGTGGILPYEQYF. The chain couples TRBV20-1 to TRBJ2-7; 11 nucleotides match TRBD1. Trimming removed 6 bases from V and 2 bases from J; junction bases left unmatched: 15. The CDR3 runs to 17 residues. Germline values: CDR1 DFQATT, CDR2 SNEGSKA (reference sequence).

At least ten counts were recorded for this clonotype. V is TRBV29-1 and J is TRBJ2-7; D is perhaps TRBD1 (6 bases). V was cut by 3 bases and J by 6 bases, with 9 bases left in between. CDR3 length equals 11 residues. CDR1 is SQVTM, CDR2 ANQGSEA, per germline. The CDR3 sequence: CSVDLGAEQYF. The CDR3 region has the DNA TGCAGCGTTGATTTGGGGGCCGAGCAGTACTTC.

The CDR3 sequence is CASGKTGGYEQYF. The CDR3 DNA sequence: TGCGCCAGCGGCAAAACAGGGGGGTACGAGCAGTACTTC. The V gene is TRBV5-1, the J gene TRBJ2-7; TRBD1 matches at 8 bases. The CDR3 runs 13 residues. Germline V gene data show CDR1 as SGHRS and CDR2 as YFSETQ. Losses at the gene ends were 7 bases for V and 4 bases for J; bases not matched to a gene: 7.

This clonotype was counted only a few times. This chain joins TRBV5-1 and TRBJ2-2; possible D gene TRBD1, 6 bases. The CDR3 has 15 amino acids. Trimming removed 3 bases from V and 1 base from J, with 10 bases in between. Germline V lookup: CDR1 SGHRS, CDR2 YFSETQ. The CDR3 here is CASSYDRRNTGELFF. The CDR3 nucleotides read TGCGCCAGCAGCTATGACAGGCGGAACACCGGGGAGCTGTTTTTT.

Note on this clonotype: A much larger clone lies one base from this, so it may be a read error. The chain carries TRBV29-1 and TRBJ2-5, with a weak D call TRBD2 (6 bases). V was pared by 4 bases and J by 6 bases, with 6 bases between. In germline, CDR1 is SQVTM, CDR2 ANQGSEA. The CDR3 is 10 amino acids. The CDR3 nucleotides are TGCAGCGTTGGCGGGAAGACCCAGTACTTC. This translates into CSVGGKTQYF.

This clonotype was seen at least ten times. The chain carries TRBV20-1 and TRBJ2-3; maybe TRBD2 (5 bases). Trimming took off 7 bases at V and 6 bases at J, with 17 bases between the two ends. Germline values: CDR1 DFQATT, CDR2 SNEGSKA (reference sequence). The CDR3 is made up of 13 amino acids. In DNA, the CDR3 is TGCAGTGTGGCTAGCAGCTTGTTTGATACGCAGTATTTT. Its protein product is CSVASSLFDTQYF.

This clonotype came up many times. The CDR3 is CSARTGIIRNEQFF. The CDR3 DNA sequence: TGCAGTGCCAGGACAGGGATAATTAGGAATGAGCAGTTCTTC. This chain links TRBV20-1 with TRBJ2-1; 8 nucleotides align to TRBD1. The V gene end was trimmed by 6 bases and the J gene end by 7 bases; junction bases not matched to a gene: 11. Germline CDR1 and CDR2: DFQATT and SNEGSKA (reference sequence). This CDR3 is built from 14 residues.

This chain links TRBV5-4 with TRBJ1-1, with unresolved D. V was trimmed by 5 bases and J by 7 bases, leaving 15 bases between them. This CDR3 comprises 13 residues. CDR1 is SGHNT, CDR2 YYREEE, per germline (reference sequence). The CDR3 nucleotides read TGTGCCAGCAGGTGTTTCGGAGTCCTTGAAGCTTTCTTT. This encodes CASRCFGVLEAFF.

Ten or more counts support this clonotype. The rearrangement joins TRBV7-9 to TRBJ2-7, with no clear D. V gave up 1 base and J gave up 5 bases, with 9 bases separating them. The CDR3 runs to 13 residues. Germline lookup yields CDR1 SEHNR and CDR2 FQNEAQ (reference sequence). This CDR3 is CASSLEDRDEQYF. The CDR3 nucleotides are TGTGCCAGCAGCTTAGAGGACCGGGACGAGCAGTACTTC.

This clonotype was seen a handful of times. This chain uses TRBV28 with TRBJ2-7; D remains unclear. The CDR3 covers 11 residues. V lost 3 bases to trimming and J lost 8 bases, with 8 bases between them. Per the germline V gene, CDR1 is MDHEN and CDR2 is SYDVKM. Here the CDR3 reads CASSFADKQYF. The DNA of the CDR3 is TGTGCCAGCAGTTTTGCCGATAAGCAGTACTTC.

Only a few counts were recorded for this clonotype. The J gene is TRBJ1-4, the V gene TRBV20-1; maybe TRBD1 (5 bases). Germline CDR1 is DFQATT and CDR2 is SNEGSKA (reference sequence). The CDR3 is 13 residues long. V lost 2 bases to trimming and J lost 7 bases, with 11 bases between them. This chain's CDR3 is CSARTGTSEKLFF. CDR3 coding DNA: TGCAGTGCTAGAACCGGGACGTCTGAAAAACTGTTTTTT.

This clonotype was counted ten times or more. This sequence joins TRBV20-1 and TRBJ2-1; 7 bases are a match to TRBD2. Trimming at V came to 0 bases and at J to 0 bases, leaving 14 bases not matched to a gene. This CDR3 is built from 19 residues. Per germline, CDR1 DFQATT and CDR2 SNEGSKA (reference sequence). The DNA for the CDR3 is TGCAGTGCTAGAGATATGCTAGCGGAGAGAATGAGCTCCTACAATGAGCAGTTCTTC. It codes for CSARDMLAERMSSYNEQFF.

This clonotype showed up just a few times. The genes are TRBV7-2 and TRBJ1-1; the D is unclear. The germline V gene encodes CDR1 SGHTA and CDR2 FQGNSA. Between the trimmed V and J ends, which lost 5 bases and 1 base, there was a span of 8 bases. This CDR3 is built from 13 residues. In nucleotides, the CDR3 is TGTGCCAGCAGCGCATGGGCGAACACTGAAGCTTTCTTT. Translated, it gives CASSAWANTEAFF.

Ten or more counts support this clonotype. This chain joins TRBV4-2 and TRBJ2-4; D remains ambiguous. CDR3 size: 16 residues. V dropped 4 bases and J dropped 1 base, with 14 bases sitting between them. The V gene's germline CDR1 is LGHNA and CDR2 YNFKEQ. The CDR3 loop reads CASSPVGEVAKNIQYF. CDR3 nucleotide sequence: TGTGCCAGCAGCCCAGTGGGTGAGGTTGCCAAAAACATTCAGTACTTC.

This clonotype showed up many times. V and J are TRBV6-6 and TRBJ2-2; 8 nucleotides line up with TRBD1. Germline loops: CDR1 MNHNY, CDR2 SVGAGI (reference sequence). V shed 2 bases, J shed 5 bases, and the junction held 7 bases outside the gene matches. The CDR3 loop spans 16 amino acids. CDR3 sequence (DNA): TGTGCCAGCAGTTACCAATCCGGACAGGGAACCGGGGAGCTGTTTTTT. Translated: CASSYQSGQGTGELFF.

This clonotype appeared a few times. The V and J genes are TRBV6-2 or TRBV6-3 and TRBJ2-1; D assignment may be TRBD1 or TRBD2 (5 bases each). Trimming left V 5 bases short and J 9 bases short, with 14 bases between. The CDR3 length is 13 residues. Germline assignment: CDR1 MNHEY and CDR2 SVGEGT. CDR3 protein: CASSNPTGTEQFF. The CDR3 DNA is TGTGCCAGCAGTAACCCAACCGGGACTGAGCAGTTCTTC.

For this clonotype: A much larger clone sits a single nucleotide away, making a read error possible. The chain uses TRBV19 and TRBJ1-5; 9 bases align to TRBD1. The trim removed 11 bases at V and 2 bases at J, leaving 13 bases unmatched. CDR3 size: 16 residues. The germline gives CDR1 LNHDA, CDR2 SQIVND (reference sequence). The CDR3 DNA reads TGTGCCTGTGAAGTTTTGGGACAGGGACGCAATCAGCCCCAGCATTTT. It translates to CACEVLGQGRNQPQHF. Supplemented by reference TRBV19 and TRBJ1-5, the full variable domain reads DGGITQSPKYLFRKEGQNVTLSCEQNLNHDAMYWYRQDPGQGLRLIYYSQIVNDFQKGDIAEGYSVSREKKESFPLTVTSAQKNPTAFYLCACEVLGQGRNQPQHFGDGTRLSIL.

In this sample, this clonotype turned up a few times. The rearrangement joins TRBV2 to TRBJ2-2; D call uncertain. V lost 6 bases and J 6 bases, leaving 2 bases between the germline ends. The CDR3 runs 10 residues. Germline V gene data show CDR1 as SNHLY and CDR2 as FYNNEI. This CDR3 reads CASSSGELFF. The CDR3 coding sequence is TGTGCCAGCAGCTCCGGGGAGCTGTTTTTT.

This clonotype was counted ten times or more. The rearrangement links TRBV4-3 to TRBJ1-2; no firm D call. The ends were cut back, 0 bases at V and 1 base at J, with 3 bases in the middle. There are 13 residues in the CDR3. Per germline, CDR1 LGHNA and CDR2 YSLEER. This CDR3 is CASSQERNYGYTF. For the CDR3, the DNA is TGCGCCAGCAGCCAAGAACGTAACTATGGCTACACCTTC.

This clonotype was seen at least ten times. The gene calls are TRBV4-2 and TRBJ2-1; 10 bases agree with TRBD2. The CDR3 contains 16 residues. Germline V gives CDR1 LGHNA, CDR2 YNFKEQ. V gave up 1 base and J gave up 2 bases; unmatched junction bases: 2. The CDR3: CASSQVLAGTYNEQFF. The DNA of the CDR3 is TGTGCCAGCAGCCAAGTACTAGCGGGGACCTACAATGAGCAGTTCTTC.

The chain joins TRBV18 to TRBJ2-7; 8 bases are a match to TRBD2. V lost 3 bases, J lost 5 bases, and 6 bases stayed unmatched. Per germline, CDR1 KGHSH and CDR2 LQKENI. CDR3 length: 14 amino acids. Here the CDR3 DNA reads TGTGCCAGCTCACCGCGGTTTAGCGGGAACGAGCAGTACTTC. It is translated as CASSPRFSGNEQYF.

Comments on this clonotype: Being one base from a much bigger clone, this may be a read error. The J gene is TRBJ1-4, the V gene TRBV5-1; unclear D gene. The CDR3 totals 17 residues. Germline CDR1 is SGHRS and CDR2 is YFSETQ. DNA of the CDR3: TGCGTCAGCAGCTTGGATGGGCAGCCTACCACTAATGAAAAACTGTTTTTT. Protein: CVSSLDGQPTTNEKLFF.

The V gene is TRBV27, the J gene TRBJ1-5; no clear D gene. The CDR3 sequence is 13 residues long. Germline V CDR1 and CDR2: MNHEY, SMNVEV (reference sequence). V was shortened by 4 bases and J by 6 bases, with 10 bases between the two germline ends. The CDR3 region is CASSYSRTQPQHF. CDR3 in DNA: TGTGCCAGCAGTTACAGTCGAACTCAGCCCCAGCATTTT.

The CDR3 nucleotides read TGCGCCAGCAGCTACACGGTCACCTCCTACGAGCAGTACTTC. It translates to CASSYTVTSYEQYF. The V call is TRBV5-1, the J call TRBJ2-7; D remains unclear. The V end was cut by 3 bases, the J end by 0 bases, with 10 bases between. This CDR3 is built from 14 residues. Germline V gene lookup returns CDR1 SGHRS and CDR2 YFSETQ.